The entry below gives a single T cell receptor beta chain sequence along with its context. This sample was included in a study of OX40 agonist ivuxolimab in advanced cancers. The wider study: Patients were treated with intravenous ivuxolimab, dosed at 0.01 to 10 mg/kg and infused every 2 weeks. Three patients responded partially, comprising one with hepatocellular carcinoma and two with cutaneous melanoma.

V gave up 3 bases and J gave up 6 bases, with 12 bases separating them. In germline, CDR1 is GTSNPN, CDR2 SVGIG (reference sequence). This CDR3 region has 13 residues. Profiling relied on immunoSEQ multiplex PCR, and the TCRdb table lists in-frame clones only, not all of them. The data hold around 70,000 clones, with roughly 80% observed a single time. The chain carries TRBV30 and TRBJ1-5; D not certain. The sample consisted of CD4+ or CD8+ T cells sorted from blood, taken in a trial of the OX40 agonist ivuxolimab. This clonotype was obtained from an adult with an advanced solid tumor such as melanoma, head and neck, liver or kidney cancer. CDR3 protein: CAWSTTGGQPQHF. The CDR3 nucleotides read TGTGCCTGGAGCACAACCGGAGGTCAGCCCCAGCATTTT.